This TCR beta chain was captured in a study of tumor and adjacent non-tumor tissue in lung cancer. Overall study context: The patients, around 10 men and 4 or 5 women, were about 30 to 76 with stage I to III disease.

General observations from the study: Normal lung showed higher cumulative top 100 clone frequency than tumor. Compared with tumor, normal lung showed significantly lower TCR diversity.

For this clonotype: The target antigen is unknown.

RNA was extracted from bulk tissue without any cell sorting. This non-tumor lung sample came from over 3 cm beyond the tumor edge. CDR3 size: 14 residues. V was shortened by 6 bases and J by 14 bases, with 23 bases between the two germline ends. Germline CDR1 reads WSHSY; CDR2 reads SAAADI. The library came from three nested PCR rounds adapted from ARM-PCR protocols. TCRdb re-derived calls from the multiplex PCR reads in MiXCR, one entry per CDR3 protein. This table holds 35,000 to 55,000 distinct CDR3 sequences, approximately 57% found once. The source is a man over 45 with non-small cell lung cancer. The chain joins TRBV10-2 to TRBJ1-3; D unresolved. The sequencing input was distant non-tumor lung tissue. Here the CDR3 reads CASREGYSGNIVYF. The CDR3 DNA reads TGCGCCAGCAGGGAGGGCTACTCTGGAAACATCGTATATTTT.